This is a list of T cell receptor beta chains from one sample in a study of T cells in Graves' hyperthyroidism and ophthalmopathy. TCRdb processed the multiplex PCR reads anew with MiXCR; each CDR3 protein has one entry. The sample has about 400,000 distinct CDR3 sequences, approximately 15% seen once; the top ten hold 13%. Sequencing was carried out using blood. Receptor source: a man aged 18-30 years with Graves' ophthalmopathy. Both conserved end residues are trimmed from each CDR3.

ASSSLGRIISTDTQY	TRBV7-2	TRBJ2-3
ATSGNDRVYGYT	TRBV15	TRBJ1-2
ASSYTGSQPQH	TRBV7-2	TRBJ1-5
SAKEQMNTGELF	TRBV29-1	TRBJ2-2
ASSDGQGSSYEQY	TRBV2	TRBJ2-7
ASRSEGAGDEQF	TRBV13	TRBJ2-1
ASSLGQGAGETQY	TRBV5-1	TRBJ2-5
ASSPGTDYGYT	TRBV2	TRBJ1-2
ASSPLLDTDTQY	TRBV7-6	TRBJ2-3
ASRLAGGRNTGELF	TRBV27	TRBJ2-2
ASSLRLYTDTQY	TRBV19	TRBJ2-3
ASGGETQY	TRBV18	TRBJ2-5
ASSSHLAGPRDTQY	TRBV5-1	TRBJ2-3
ASSCSGSGRSSYEQY	TRBV5-7	TRBJ2-7
SARWGQGATNEKLF	TRBV20-1	TRBJ1-4
SARLPGQGYEQF	TRBV20-1	TRBJ2-1
SVAGGSYNEQF	TRBV29-1	TRBJ2-1
ASSFRDRGTGGNQPQH	TRBV28	TRBJ1-5
ASSFPSSSGNTIY	TRBV11-2	TRBJ1-3
ASSEGGFGYT	TRBV2	TRBJ1-2
SARVLELAGVGSYNEQF	TRBV20-1	TRBJ2-1
ASSQGLVNTGELF	TRBV3-1	TRBJ2-2
ASSLTSGNTDTQY	TRBV11-2	TRBJ2-3
ASSDDRGAYEQY	TRBV25-1	TRBJ2-7
ASSGYGTLSTDTQY	TRBV11-2	TRBJ2-3
ASSGAYYGYT	TRBV27	TRBJ1-2
ASSLSGYNEQF	TRBV13	TRBJ2-1
ASSSLSGNTIY	TRBV6-1	TRBJ1-3
ASSSRQGEYGYT	TRBV11-2	TRBJ1-2
AWSVGGNTDTQY	TRBV30	TRBJ2-3
ASSQKIWGGGETQY	TRBV3-1	TRBJ2-5
ASSQTSGGAKNEQF	TRBV12-3/TRBV12-4	TRBJ2-1
ASSGGIRTDTQY	TRBV3-1	TRBJ2-3
ASSQGGVSGSYEQY	TRBV3-1	TRBJ2-7
ASSNSDRGYEQY	TRBV3-1	TRBJ2-7
ASSEGRGDLPYEQY	TRBV7-8	TRBJ2-7
ASSLTGNSYNEQF	TRBV5-6	TRBJ2-1
ASRPLITDTQY	TRBV7-9	TRBJ2-3
ASSYSLGANRETQY	TRBV6-5	TRBJ2-5
ASSVDRVQTQY	TRBV27	TRBJ2-5
ASSPRSSSYNSPLH	TRBV18	TRBJ1-6
ASSPQQVNYGYT	TRBV3-1	TRBJ1-2
ASSLRGGSYYGTQY	TRBV12-3/TRBV12-4	TRBJ2-3
ASSRQTDTQY	TRBV7-9	TRBJ2-3
SVEDRGDSPTYGYT	TRBV29-1	TRBJ1-2
ASSVDAGPWPYEQY	TRBV9	TRBJ2-7
ASSLKANSYNEQF	TRBV5-1	TRBJ2-1
ASSITQTGVSNGYT	TRBV19	TRBJ1-2
ASSYPWRDTQY	TRBV6-2/TRBV6-3	TRBJ2-3
AAPGGNTEAF	TRBV2	TRBJ1-1
ASSQVRTAQETQY	TRBV3-1	TRBJ2-5
ASSENPPGPTYGYT	TRBV2	TRBJ1-2
ASNPDARTGELF	TRBV5-1	TRBJ2-2
ASSQEEGDTQY	TRBV3-1	TRBJ2-3
ASSFRRNQETQY	TRBV7-9	TRBJ2-5
ASSLGGGGSYNEQF	TRBV7-6	TRBJ2-1